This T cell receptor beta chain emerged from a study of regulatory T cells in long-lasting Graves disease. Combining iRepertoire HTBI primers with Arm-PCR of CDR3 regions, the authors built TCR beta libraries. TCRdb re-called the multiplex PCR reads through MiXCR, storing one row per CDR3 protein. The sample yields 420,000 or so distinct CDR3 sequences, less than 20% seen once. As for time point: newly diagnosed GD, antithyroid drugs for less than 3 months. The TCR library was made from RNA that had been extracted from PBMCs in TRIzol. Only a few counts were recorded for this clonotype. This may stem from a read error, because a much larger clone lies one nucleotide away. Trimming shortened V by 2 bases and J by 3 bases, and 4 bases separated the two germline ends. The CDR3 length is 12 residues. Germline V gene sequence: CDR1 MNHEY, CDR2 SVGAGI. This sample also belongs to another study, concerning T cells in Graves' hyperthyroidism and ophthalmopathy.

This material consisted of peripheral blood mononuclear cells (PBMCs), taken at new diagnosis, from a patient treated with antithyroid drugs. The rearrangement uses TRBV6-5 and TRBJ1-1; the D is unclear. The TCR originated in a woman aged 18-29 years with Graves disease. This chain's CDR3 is CASSYRDTEAFF. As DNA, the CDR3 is TGTGCCAGCAGTTACAGGGACACTGAAGCTTTCTTT.